Listed here are 11 T cell receptor beta chains from one sample, sequenced in a study of blood T cells in healthy people across ages. Sample-barcoded 5' priming and a J-beta primer mix drove a second PCR of about 6 to 12 cycles. TCRdb re-called the 5' RACE reads through MiXCR, storing one row per CDR3 protein. The sample shows around 520,000 distinct CDR3 sequences, around a quarter of them seen only once. The data also belong to a second study, concerning T cells of mothers and their children.

The source material was blood. These receptor sequences come from a boy between 2 and 15 years old in good health.

The V and J genes are TRBV7-8 and TRBJ2-1; 8 bases fit TRBD2. The CDR3 is 15 amino acids. V was clipped by 1 base and J by 7 bases; unmatched bases: 6. Germline V lookup: CDR1 SGHVS, CDR2 FQNEAQ. The CDR3 spells CASSLGLTGGNEQFF. The CDR3, as DNA: TGTGCCAGCAGCTTAGGTTTAACGGGAGGGAATGAGCAGTTCTTC.

The rearrangement joins TRBV5-1 to TRBJ2-5; D may be TRBD1 (6 bases). The CDR3 sequence is 14 residues long. V was cut by 4 bases and J by 3 bases, with 13 bases left in between. Germline loops: CDR1 SGHRS, CDR2 YFSETQ. The CDR3 DNA reads as TGCGCCAGCAGCCTCCAGGGGTGGGAAGAGACCCAGTACTTC. This translates into CASSLQGWEETQYF.

This clonotype was found a few times. The rearrangement joins TRBV18 to TRBJ2-3; D possibly corresponds to TRBD2 (5 bases). The CDR3 extends over 13 amino acids. Germline V gene data show CDR1 as KGHSH and CDR2 as LQKENI. Trimming took 5 bases from V and 7 from J, leaving 13 bases between them. CDR3 DNA: TGTGCCAGCTCATCTGGTAGCGCGTATACGCAGTATTTT. Translated: CASSSGSAYTQYF.

The chain carries TRBV28 and TRBJ2-6; no clear D gene. Trimming removed 1 base at V and 0 bases at J, with 7 bases between. Germline V lookup: CDR1 MDHEN, CDR2 SYDVKM. The length of the CDR3 is 16 residues. The CDR3 nucleotides read TGTGCCAGCAGTTTATATCGGTACTCTGGGGCCAACGTCCTGACTTTC. It specifies CASSLYRYSGANVLTF.

This clonotype was observed a handful of times. The V and J genes are TRBV21-1 and TRBJ2-5; the DNA was not compared with TRBD2, the D call given in the table. TRBV21-1 is listed as a pseudogene. CDR3 length: 13 residues. CDR3 amino acids: CASSTRRQETQYF. The CDR3 DNA is TGTGCCAGCAGCACCCGCAGACAAGAGACCCAGTACTTC.

The V gene is TRBV11-2, the J gene TRBJ2-5; TRBD2 matches 14 bases. CDR3 length equals 19 residues. Unmatched junction bases numbered 14, after V lost 6 bases and J lost 2 bases. In germline, CDR1 is SGHAT, CDR2 FQNNGV. CDR3 sequence: CASSPRTSGGPGLQETQYF. Written as DNA, the CDR3 is TGTGCCAGCAGTCCCCGGACTAGCGGGGGGCCCGGGTTACAAGAGACCCAGTACTTC.

The table lists this clonotype with a count of one. J is TRBJ1-2 and V is TRBV29-1; no definite D call. Germline CDR1 reads SQVTM; CDR2 reads ANQGSEA. The CDR3 is 12 residues long. V shed 4 bases and J shed 6 bases, with 12 bases lying between them. The CDR3 loop reads CSVVLAGHGYTF. CDR3 in DNA: TGCAGCGTTGTGTTGGCTGGTCATGGCTACACCTTC.

This clonotype was counted between two and nine times. V is TRBV12-3 or TRBV12-4 and J is TRBJ2-4, with D maybe TRBD2 (5 bases). The CDR3 runs 15 residues. V dropped 4 bases and J dropped 3 bases, with 13 bases sitting between them. CDR3 sequence: CASSWSGLGKNIQYF. DNA of the CDR3: TGTGCCAGCAGTTGGTCGGGGTTGGGCAAAAACATTCAGTACTTC.

The chain combines TRBV12-3 or TRBV12-4 with TRBJ2-5, with 9 bases lining up with TRBD2. The J call is doubtful: the DNA matches TRBJ2-1 better. The CDR3 totals 15 residues. In DNA form, the CDR3 reads TGTGCCAGCAGACCAAGCGGGAGGTCCTACAATGAGCAGTTCTTC. Its translation is CASRPSGRSYNEQFF.

This clonotype was detected only a few times. The chain has TRBV7-8 and TRBJ2-5; D remains unclear. This CDR3 has 17 residues. Germline loops: CDR1 SGHVS, CDR2 FQNEAQ. Trimming removed 0 bases at V and 6 bases at J, with 20 bases between. As DNA, the CDR3 is TGTGCCAGCAGCTTAGCGCTCGAACATCGGAAGCCCAAGACCCAGTACTTC. Translating gives CASSLALEHRKPKTQYF.

V and J are TRBV20-1 and TRBJ2-3; TRBD2 aligns across 10 bases. The CDR3 length is 15 residues. From germline, CDR1 is DFQATT and CDR2 SNEGSKA (reference sequence). V gave up 0 bases and J gave up 6 bases; unmatched junction bases: 6. The CDR3 here is CSARDLSGRADTQYF. CDR3 sequence (DNA): TGCAGTGCTAGAGATCTAAGCGGGAGGGCCGATACGCAGTATTTT.